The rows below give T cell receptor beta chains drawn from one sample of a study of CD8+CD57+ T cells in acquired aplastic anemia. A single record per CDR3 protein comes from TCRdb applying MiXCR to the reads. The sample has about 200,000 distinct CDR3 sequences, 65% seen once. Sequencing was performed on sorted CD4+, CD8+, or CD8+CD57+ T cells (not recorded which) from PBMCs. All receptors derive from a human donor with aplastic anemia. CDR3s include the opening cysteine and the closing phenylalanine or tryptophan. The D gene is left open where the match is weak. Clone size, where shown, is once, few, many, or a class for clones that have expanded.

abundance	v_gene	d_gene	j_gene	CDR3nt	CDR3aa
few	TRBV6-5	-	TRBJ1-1	TGTGCCAGCAGTTACGGGAGGGCCAATGAAGCTTTCTTT	CASSYGRANEAFF
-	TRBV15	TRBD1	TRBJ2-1	TGTGCCACCAGCAGAGCCGGACAGGGGGTCAATGAGCAGTTCTTC	CATSRAGQGVNEQFF
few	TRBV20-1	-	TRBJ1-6	TGCAGTGCCCCGGGACCGGATTTTACCGACGATTCACCCCTCCACTTT	CSAPGPDFTDDSPLHF
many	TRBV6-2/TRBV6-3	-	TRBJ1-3	TGTGCCAGCAGTTACTCGCAAGAGGCTGGAAACACCATATATTTT	CASSYSQEAGNTIYF
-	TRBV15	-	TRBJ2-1	TGTGCCAGCAGAAGTCTCCAGGGGATGGTCTTC	CASRSLQGMVF
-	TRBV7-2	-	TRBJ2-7	TGTGCCAGCAGCTCCAGACCGACGGCCTACGAGCAGTACTTC	CASSSRPTAYEQYF
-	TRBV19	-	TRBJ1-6	TGTGCCAGTAGTTTAAACATTGGACCCGATAATTCACCCCTCCACTTT	CASSLNIGPDNSPLHF
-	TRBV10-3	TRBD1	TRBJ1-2	TGTGCCATCACTGCTGGACAGGGAGACTATGGCTACACCTTC	CAITAGQGDYGYTF
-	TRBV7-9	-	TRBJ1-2	TGTGCCAGCAGCTTAGAAGTCCATGGCTACACCTTC	CASSLEVHGYTF
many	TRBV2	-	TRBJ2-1	TGTGCCAGCAGGGGGGGGGGGGCCAGCTCCTACAATGAGCAGTTCTTC	CASRGGGASSYNEQFF
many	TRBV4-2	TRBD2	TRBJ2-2	TGTGCCAGCAGCCAATATCTAGCGGGGGACACCGGGGAGCTGTTTTTT	CASSQYLAGDTGELFF
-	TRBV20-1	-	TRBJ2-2	TGCAGTGCTAGAGATTCAGGGGGGGTGACCGGGGAGCTGTTTTTT	CSARDSGGVTGELFF
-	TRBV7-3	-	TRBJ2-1	TGTGCCAGCAGCTTAACTCCGGTGAATGAGCAGTTCTTC	CASSLTPVNEQFF
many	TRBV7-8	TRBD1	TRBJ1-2	TGTGCCACTCAACGGCTGGGAGACAGGGTTTATGGCTACACCTTC	CATQRLGDRVYGYTF
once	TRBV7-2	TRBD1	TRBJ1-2	TGTGCCAGCAGCAAAGGACAGGGGGCGGAAGGCTACACCTTC	CASSKGQGAEGYTF
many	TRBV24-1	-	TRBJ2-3	TGTGCCACCAGTGATCGGCACTCGCTAGGTGATACGCAGTATTTT	CATSDRHSLGDTQYF